The next 29 T cell receptor beta chains were all read from a single sample in a study of glioma-infiltrating T cells after dendritic cell vaccination (dated by TCRdb to about 2016). The protocol used for the library was the immunoSEQ multiplex PCR assay. TCRdb provides this immuneACCESS table in a form limited to in-frame rearrangements. Some clones are lacking; in checked studies, under half of them reflect an unresolved V gene, and why the rest are absent is not known. The sample table shows under 100,000 clones, and 70% to 90% are seen once. The ten largest clones represent just under 3% of the sample. Specimen: blood, collected before dendritic cell vaccination. The receptors were gathered from a human donor with glioblastoma.

The chain couples TRBV5-1 to TRBJ1-1; D is perhaps TRBD1 (6 bases). Germline CDR1 is SGHRS and CDR2 is YFSETQ. V was shortened by 2 bases and J by 4 bases, with 15 bases between the two germline ends. CDR3 size: 15 residues. The CDR3 nucleotides are TGCGCCAGCAGCTTCCGGACAGATCAGGCCACTGAAGCTTTCTTT. The encoded protein is CASSFRTDQATEAFF.

The gene calls are TRBV19 and TRBJ1-1, with D maybe TRBD1 (6 bases). The V end was cut by 10 bases, the J end by 10 bases, with 22 bases between. The germline gives CDR1 LNHDA, CDR2 SQIVND (reference sequence). This CDR3 is built from 13 residues. This chain's CDR3 is CATIQRGRGGAFF. Here the CDR3 DNA reads TGTGCCACTATCCAACGAGGAAGGGGGGGAGCTTTCTTT.

The chain links TRBV29-1 to TRBJ2-7, with D hard to call. Trimming shortened V by 4 bases and J by 7 bases, and 11 bases separated the two germline ends. CDR3 length: 11 residues. Germline CDR1 SQVTM, CDR2 ANQGSEA. CDR3 sequence reads: CSVVNSGEQYF. Written as DNA, the CDR3 is TGCAGCGTTGTGAATTCCGGGGAGCAGTACTTC.

The chain employs TRBV9 and TRBJ1-1; no reliable D call. The germline V and J ends were trimmed by 0 bases and 1 base, with 10 bases remaining between them. Germline V gene lookup returns CDR1 SGDLS and CDR2 YYNGEE. The CDR3 sequence is 15 residues long. CDR3 in amino acids: CASSVGLAPNTEAFF. The DNA for the CDR3 is TGTGCCAGCAGCGTAGGGTTGGCACCGAACACTGAAGCTTTCTTT.

This clone was detected once. This chain links TRBV10-2 with TRBJ2-3; 7 nucleotides agree with TRBD1. CDR3 length equals 14 residues. Unmatched junction bases numbered 5, after V lost 7 bases and J lost 1 base. In germline, CDR1 is WSHSY, CDR2 SAAADI. CDR3 in amino acids: CASMTGLRTDTQYF. The CDR3, as DNA: TGCGCCAGCATGACAGGGCTACGCACAGATACGCAGTATTTT.

In DNA form, the CDR3 reads TGTGCCAGCAGCGACGGACACTCAATTGGAAACACCATATATTTT. Translation gives CASSDGHSIGNTIYF. This sequence joins TRBV7-6 and TRBJ1-3, with a possible D match to TRBD1 (5 bases). V lost 5 bases, J lost 3 bases, and 14 bases lay in between. Germline V gives CDR1 SGHVS, CDR2 FNYEAQ. The CDR3 totals 15 residues.

The chain uses TRBV7-7 and TRBJ2-5, with D tentatively TRBD2 (5 bases). The J call is doubtful: the DNA matches TRBJ2-7 better. This CDR3 is 13 amino acids long. In germline, CDR1 is SSHAT, CDR2 FNYEAQ (reference sequence). CDR3 bases: TGTGCCAGCAGCTTAGCGGCTAGCAGCGAGCAGTACTTC. Translated: CASSLAASSEQYF.

This clone was observed a single time. This chain links TRBV25-1 with TRBJ1-6; TRBD1 is a possible D gene (6 bases). The CDR3 loop spans 14 amino acids. V lost 7 bases and J lost 9, with 16 bases in between. Germline V CDR1 and CDR2: MGHDK, SYGVNS. DNA for the CDR3: TGTGCCAGCAACCAACAGGGATTGACTTCACCCCTCCACTTT. This translates into CASNQQGLTSPLHF.

V is TRBV6-1 and J is TRBJ1-1, with D unclear. The CDR3 runs to 15 residues. Trimming stripped 1 base from V and 5 bases from J, with 14 bases between. Germline V gene sequence: CDR1 MNHNS, CDR2 SASEGT. CDR3 nucleotide sequence: TGTGCCAGCAGTGAAGTGTACACTAGAAGGACTGAAGCTTTCTTT. Translating gives CASSEVYTRRTEAFF.

Only one count was recorded for this clone. The V and J genes are TRBV9 and TRBJ2-1; a weak D match, TRBD2 (5 bases). Looked up from germline, CDR1 is SGDLS and CDR2 is YYNGEE. Deletions cut 0 bases from V and 7 bases from J, with 14 bases between. There are 15 residues in the CDR3. This CDR3 is CASSVGVRLPNEQFF. The CDR3 coding sequence is TGTGCCAGCAGCGTAGGAGTGAGACTACCGAATGAGCAGTTCTTC.

V and J are TRBV5-1 and TRBJ2-2; TRBD2 might be the D (6 bases). The CDR3 runs 15 residues. Germline CDR1 SGHRS, CDR2 YFSETQ. Trimming left V 1 base short and J 5 bases short, with 12 bases between. This CDR3 reads CASSLSGYGTGELFF. In DNA, the CDR3 is TGCGCCAGCAGCTTGAGCGGGTACGGGACCGGGGAGCTGTTTTTT.

V and J are TRBV5-1 and TRBJ1-2, with TRBD1 matching 7 bases. J gave up 8 bases and V 4 bases, and 11 bases lay outside the gene matches. The CDR3 has 14 amino acids. CDR1 is SGHRS and CDR2 is YFSETQ in the germline V gene. CDR3 protein: CASSQGQNLIGYTF. The CDR3 nucleotides are TGCGCCAGCAGCCAGGGACAGAACCTAATCGGCTACACCTTC. The full variable domain, completed using reference TRBV5-1 and TRBJ1-2, is KAGVTQTPRYLIKTRGQQVTLSCSPISGHRSVSWYQQTPGQGLQFLFEYFSETQRNKGNFPGRFSGRQFSNSRSEMNVSTLELGDSALYLCASSQGQNLIGYTFGSGTRLTVV.

The V gene is TRBV5-4, the J gene TRBJ2-7; TRBD2 matches 7 bases. Germline lookup yields CDR1 SGHNT and CDR2 YYREEE (reference sequence). Losses at the gene ends were 5 bases for V and 2 bases for J; bases not matched to a gene: 7. This CDR3 spans 14 amino acids. Written as DNA, the CDR3 is TGTGCCAGCAGTCGCGGGACTATCCCCTACGAGCAGTACTTC. Translated: CASSRGTIPYEQYF.

This chain connects TRBV11-2 to TRBJ1-2, with 7 bases matching TRBD1. Trimming removed 3 bases from V and 4 bases from J; junction bases left unmatched: 5. The CDR3 totals 14 residues. CDR1 and CDR2 from the germline V gene are SGHAT and FQNNGV. CDR3 loop: CASSFVGTAYGYTF. In nucleotides, the CDR3 is TGTGCCAGCAGCTTCGTCGGGACAGCCTATGGCTACACCTTC.

The J gene is TRBJ2-5, the V gene TRBV7-7; tentative D call: TRBD2 (6 bases). This CDR3 spans 16 amino acids. Trimming removed 2 bases at V and 5 bases at J, with 18 bases between. Germline V gives CDR1 SSHAT, CDR2 FNYEAQ (reference sequence). Here the CDR3 reads CASSLRSGRPGETQYF. The CDR3 DNA follows: TGTGCCAGCAGCTTAAGGTCAGGGAGGCCGGGGGAGACCCAGTACTTC.

The genes are TRBV6-5 and TRBJ1-3; 7 positions agree with TRBD1. The CDR3 contains 14 residues. CDR1 and CDR2 (germline): MNHEY, SVGAGI. J was trimmed by 0 bases and V by 6 bases; bases with no gene match: 2. The CDR3 DNA reads as TGTGCCAGCAGACGGGACAGCTCTGGAAACACCATATATTTT. Translating gives CASRRDSSGNTIYF.

The V call is TRBV4-3, the J call TRBJ2-7, with D possibly being TRBD2 (5 bases). Germline CDR1 is LGHNA and CDR2 is YSLEER. The CDR3 length is 15 residues. With 0 bases removed from V and 5 bases from J, the gap between germline ends came to 14 bases. CDR3 sequence reads: CASSQDSGRGDEQYF. CDR3 nucleotides: TGCGCCAGCAGCCAAGACAGCGGTCGTGGAGACGAGCAGTACTTC.

V gene TRBV7-6 combines with J gene TRBJ2-7, with TRBD2 matching 10 bases. This CDR3 contains 14 residues. The junction had 8 bases not matched to a gene; V was cut back by 5 bases and J by 7 bases. Germline V gives CDR1 SGHVS, CDR2 FNYEAQ. CDR3 residues: CASSEAGGKGEQYF. CDR3 nucleotides: TGTGCCAGCAGCGAAGCGGGGGGGAAGGGAGAGCAGTACTTC.

The chain is built from TRBV5-4 and TRBJ2-7; TRBD1 agrees at 7 bases. CDR1 SGHNT and CDR2 YYREEE come from the germline V gene (reference sequence). The CDR3 spans 15 residues. V shed 3 bases and J 5 bases; nucleotides not matched to a gene: 11. The CDR3 protein is CASSSWDSQGNEQYF. In DNA form, the CDR3 reads TGTGCCAGCAGCTCCTGGGACAGCCAGGGAAACGAGCAGTACTTC.

The genes are TRBV19 and TRBJ1-4; TRBD1 might be the D (6 bases). CDR1 LNHDA and CDR2 SQIVND come from the germline V gene (reference sequence). This CDR3 is 16 amino acids long. Trimming removed 5 bases from V and 7 bases from J, with 20 bases in between. CDR3 residues: CASSPLVTGRGEKLFF. The CDR3, as DNA: TGTGCCAGTAGTCCCCTGGTGACAGGTAGGGGTGAAAAACTGTTTTTT. Variable domain in full (rest from reference TRBV19 and TRBJ1-4): DGGITQSPKYLFRKEGQNVTLSCEQNLNHDAMYWYRQDPGQGLRLIYYSQIVNDFQKGDIAEGYSVSREKKESFPLTVTSAQKNPTAFYLCASSPLVTGRGEKLFFGSGTQLSVL.

V is TRBV6-1 and J is TRBJ2-5; perhaps TRBD2 as D (5 bases). The V and J ends lost 7 bases and 7 bases respectively, with 13 bases between them. The length of the CDR3 is 12 residues. Germline V gene lookup returns CDR1 MNHNS and CDR2 SASEGT. The CDR3 loop is CASIPTGGTQYF. The CDR3 DNA reads as TGTGCCAGCATTCCCACCGGAGGGACCCAGTACTTC.

The rearrangement joins TRBV21-1 to TRBJ2-1; TRBD2, the table's D call, was not compared with the DNA. TRBV21-1 is deemed a pseudogene. The CDR3 extends over 17 amino acids. The CDR3 protein is CASSNYPQRELGNEQFF. Here the CDR3 DNA reads TGTGCCAGCAGCAATTACCCTCAGCGGGAGTTGGGCAATGAGCAGTTCTTC.

CDR3 DNA sequence: TGTGCCAGCAGCCCGACAGGGGATGGCTACACCTTC. Translated: CASSPTGDGYTF. The J gene is TRBJ1-2, the V gene TRBV7-9; 8 bases align to TRBD1. This CDR3 has 12 residues. The ends lost 5 bases at V and 6 bases at J; junction bases unmatched: 2. From germline, CDR1 is SEHNR and CDR2 FQNEAQ (reference sequence).

The V call is TRBV10-3, the J call TRBJ2-3, with D perhaps TRBD1 (5 bases). V shed 5 bases and J shed 3 bases, with 12 bases lying between them. Looked up from germline, CDR1 is ENHRY and CDR2 is SYGVKD. This CDR3 contains 14 residues. CDR3 loop: CAISNPRGTDTQYF. CDR3 sequence (DNA): TGTGCCATCAGTAACCCAAGGGGAACAGATACGCAGTATTTT.

J is TRBJ1-2 and V is TRBV27, with D perhaps TRBD1 (6 bases). Germline CDR1 reads MNHEY; CDR2 reads SMNVEV (reference sequence). Trimming removed 4 bases from V and 3 bases from J, with 15 bases in between. The CDR3 consists of 15 residues. CDR3 in amino acids: CASSWGQGIYYGYTF. Here the CDR3 DNA reads TGTGCCAGCAGTTGGGGGCAGGGAATTTACTATGGCTACACCTTC.

This clone was detected once. V usage is TRBV6-5 and J usage is TRBJ2-4, with 7 bases identical to TRBD1. CDR3 length: 14 residues. Per the germline V gene, CDR1 is MNHEY and CDR2 is SVGAGI. Unmatched junction bases numbered 7, after V lost 5 bases and J lost 6 bases. CDR3 region: CASSDRGRGNIQYF. DNA of the CDR3: TGTGCCAGCAGTGATAGGGGGCGCGGAAACATTCAGTACTTC.

The chain is built from TRBV7-6 and TRBJ1-6, with TRBD1 as a possible D gene (5 bases). Trimming stripped 2 bases from V and 6 bases from J, with 11 bases between. The CDR3 is 15 amino acids. In germline, CDR1 is SGHVS, CDR2 FNYEAQ. CDR3 sequence (DNA): TGTGCCAGCAGCTTAATCCAGGGCGGTAATTCACCCCTCCACTTT. Protein: CASSLIQGGNSPLHF.

To note about this clone: Other DNA sequences within the sample encode an identical CDR3. The chain has TRBV4-1 and TRBJ1-5, with 8 bases lining up with TRBD1. V lost 3 bases and J lost 6; bases outside the gene matches: 7. The germline V gene has CDR1 MGHRA and CDR2 YSYEKL. This CDR3 has 15 residues. The CDR3 loop reads CASSHYQGATQPQHF. CDR3 DNA: TGCGCCAGCAGCCATTATCAGGGGGCAACTCAGCCCCAGCATTTT.

The chain joins TRBV19 to TRBJ1-2; D possibly corresponds to TRBD1 (5 bases). The V end lost 8 bases, the J end lost 0 bases, and 22 bases lay between the germline ends. There are 17 residues in the CDR3. Looked up from germline, CDR1 is LNHDA and CDR2 is SQIVND (reference sequence). In DNA, the CDR3 is TGTGCCAGTTCCGGGAGCGGACATGGCCCAGCTAACTATGGCTACACCTTC. Translated: CASSGSGHGPANYGYTF.